This TCR beta chain was sequenced in a study of blood T cells in healthy people across ages. The CDR3 contains 13 residues. Trimming cost V 3 bases and J 8 bases, with 13 bases left between them. Germline lookup yields CDR1 SGHAT and CDR2 FQNNGV. Worth noting for this clonotype: A read error is possible here, since a much larger clone lies one base away.

Next came a second PCR, run for 7 to 11 cycles, which used a sample-barcoded 5' primer along with a J-beta primer mix. TCRdb processed the 5' RACE reads anew with MiXCR; each CDR3 protein has one entry. The sample has about 1,500,000 distinct CDR3 sequences; roughly 28% are singletons. The J gene is TRBJ1-2, the V gene TRBV11-2; a weak D match, TRBD1 (5 bases). The receptor comes from a woman in her 30s in good health. The specimen was blood. The CDR3 here is CASSLPGRRGYTF. CDR3 nucleotides: TGTGCCAGCAGCTTGCCAGGGCGAAGGGGCTACACCTTC.